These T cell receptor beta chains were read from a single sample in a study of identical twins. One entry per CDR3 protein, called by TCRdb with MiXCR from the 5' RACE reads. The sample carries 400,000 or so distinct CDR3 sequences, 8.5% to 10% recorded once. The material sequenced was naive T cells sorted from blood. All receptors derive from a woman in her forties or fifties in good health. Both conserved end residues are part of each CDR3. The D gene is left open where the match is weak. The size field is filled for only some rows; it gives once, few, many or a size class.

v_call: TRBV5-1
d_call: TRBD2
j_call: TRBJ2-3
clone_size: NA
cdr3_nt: TGCGCCAGCAGCCCTACTAGCGGGAGACGCCTCGGCACAGATACGCAGTATTTT
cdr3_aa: CASSPTSGRRLGTDTQYF

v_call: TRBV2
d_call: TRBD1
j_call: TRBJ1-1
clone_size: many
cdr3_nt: TGTGCCAGCAGCGCCGGGACAGGGAATCCGAAGGGCACTGAAGCTTTCTTT
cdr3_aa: CASSAGTGNPKGTEAFF

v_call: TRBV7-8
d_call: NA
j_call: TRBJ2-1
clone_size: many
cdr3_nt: TGTGCCAGCAGCTTAACCGGGATATACAATGAGCAGTTCTTC
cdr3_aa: CASSLTGIYNEQFF

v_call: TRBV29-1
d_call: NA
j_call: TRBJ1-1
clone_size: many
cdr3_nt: TGCAGCGTTGAAGATCCTGGATGGAGGGGCGCTTTCTTT
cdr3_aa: CSVEDPGWRGAFF

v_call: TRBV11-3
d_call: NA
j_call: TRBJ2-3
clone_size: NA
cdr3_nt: TGTGCCAGCACCCCCACAAACACAAATACGCAGTATTTT
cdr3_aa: CASTPTNTNTQYF

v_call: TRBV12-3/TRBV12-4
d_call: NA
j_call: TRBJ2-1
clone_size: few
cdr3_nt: TGTGCCAGCAGTTTTCGTACAGGGCAGAATGAGCAGTTCTTC
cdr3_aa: CASSFRTGQNEQFF

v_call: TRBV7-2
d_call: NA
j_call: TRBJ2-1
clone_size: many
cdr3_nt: TGTGCCAGCAGCTTAGAGGGGACTTACTACAATGAGCAGTTCTTC
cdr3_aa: CASSLEGTYYNEQFF

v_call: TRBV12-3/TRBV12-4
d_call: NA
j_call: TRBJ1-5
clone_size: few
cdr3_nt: TGTGCCAGCAGTGCAGGGGTCCAGCCCCAGCATTTT
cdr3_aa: CASSAGVQPQHF

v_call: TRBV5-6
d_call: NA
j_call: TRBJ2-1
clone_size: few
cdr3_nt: TGTGCCAGCAGCCGGGACTCCGCTAGCTCCTACAATGAGCAGTTCTTC
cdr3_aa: CASSRDSASSYNEQFF

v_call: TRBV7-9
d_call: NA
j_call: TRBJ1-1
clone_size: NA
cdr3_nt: TGTGCCAGCAGCGCAAGATTGGGGACCCACACTGAAGCTTTCTTT
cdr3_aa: CASSARLGTHTEAFF

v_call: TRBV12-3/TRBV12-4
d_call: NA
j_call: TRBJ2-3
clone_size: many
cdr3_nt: TGTGCCAGCAGTTTAACCAATACAGATACGCAGTATTTT
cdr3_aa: CASSLTNTDTQYF

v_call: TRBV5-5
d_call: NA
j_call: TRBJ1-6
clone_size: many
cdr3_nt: TGTGCCAGCAGCTGGGACGGGTATAATTCACCCCTCCACTTT
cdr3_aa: CASSWDGYNSPLHF

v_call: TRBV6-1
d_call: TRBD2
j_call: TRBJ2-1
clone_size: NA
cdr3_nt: TGTGCCAGCAGTTGGCTTACGGGACTAGCGGACTACAATGAGCAGTTCTTC
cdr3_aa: CASSWLTGLADYNEQFF

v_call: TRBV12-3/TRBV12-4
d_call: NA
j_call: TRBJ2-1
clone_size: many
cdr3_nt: TGTGCCAGCAGCTCAGACAGTCCCTCCTACAATGAGCAGTTCTTC
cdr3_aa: CASSSDSPSYNEQFF

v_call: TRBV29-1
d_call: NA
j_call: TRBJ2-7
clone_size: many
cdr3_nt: TGCAGCGTTGTAGGGAACCGACACGAGCAGTACTTC
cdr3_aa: CSVVGNRHEQYF

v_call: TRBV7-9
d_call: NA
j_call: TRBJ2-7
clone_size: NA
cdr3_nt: TGTGCCAGCAGCTTAGAAGGAGGGAGCTCCTACGAGCAGTACTTC
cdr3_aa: CASSLEGGSSYEQYF

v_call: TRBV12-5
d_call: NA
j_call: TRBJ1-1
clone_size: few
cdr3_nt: TGTGCTAGTGGTTTGGAGGTCGACACTGAAGCTTTCTTT
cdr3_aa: CASGLEVDTEAFF

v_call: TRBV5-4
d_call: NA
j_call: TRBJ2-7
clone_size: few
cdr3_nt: TGTGCCAGCAGCTTGGCCGGAGGGGTCGTCTTCTACGAGCAGTACTTC
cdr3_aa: CASSLAGGVVFYEQYF

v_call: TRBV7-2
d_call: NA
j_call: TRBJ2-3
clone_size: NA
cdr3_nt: TGTGCCAGCAGCTTAGGCGTAGGAAGCCCCGATACGCAGTATTTT
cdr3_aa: CASSLGVGSPDTQYF

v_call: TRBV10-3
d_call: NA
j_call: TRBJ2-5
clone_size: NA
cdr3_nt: TGTGCCATCAGTGAGGGGCTGGCGGAGACCCAGTACTTC
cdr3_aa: CAISEGLAETQYF

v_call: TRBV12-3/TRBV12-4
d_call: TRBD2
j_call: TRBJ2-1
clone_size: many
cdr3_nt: TGTGCCAGCAGTTCTGAGACTAGCGGGAAGAATGAGCAGTTCTTC
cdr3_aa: CASSSETSGKNEQFF

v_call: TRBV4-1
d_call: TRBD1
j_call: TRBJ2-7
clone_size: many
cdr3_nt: TGCGCCAGCAGGTCGGGGACAGGAGCATACGAGCAGTACTTC
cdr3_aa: CASRSGTGAYEQYF

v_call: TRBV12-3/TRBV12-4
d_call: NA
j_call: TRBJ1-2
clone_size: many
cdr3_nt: TGTGCCAGCATGGGACCTACCGACAGAGACCACACCTTC
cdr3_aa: CASMGPTDRDHTF

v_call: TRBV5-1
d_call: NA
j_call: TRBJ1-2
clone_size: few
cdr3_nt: TGCGCCAGCAGCTTTCGTGTCGACTATGGCTACACCTTC
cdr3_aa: CASSFRVDYGYTF

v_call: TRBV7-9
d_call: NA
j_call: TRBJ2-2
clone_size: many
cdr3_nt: TGTGCCAGCAGACTTACATCGAACACCGGGGAGCTGTTTTTT
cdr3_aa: CASRLTSNTGELFF

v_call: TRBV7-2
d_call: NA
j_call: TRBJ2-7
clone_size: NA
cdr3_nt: TGTGCCAGCAGCTTAACGTTTTCCTCCGAGCAGTACTTC
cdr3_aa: CASSLTFSSEQYF

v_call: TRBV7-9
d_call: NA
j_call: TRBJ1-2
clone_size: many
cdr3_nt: TGTGCCAGCAGCCCAGCACAGTTCTATGGCTACACCTTC
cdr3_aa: CASSPAQFYGYTF

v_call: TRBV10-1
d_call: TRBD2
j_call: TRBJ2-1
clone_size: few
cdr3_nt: TGCGCCAGTGCACCGGGACTAGCGGACAATGAGCAGTTCTTC
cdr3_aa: CASAPGLADNEQFF

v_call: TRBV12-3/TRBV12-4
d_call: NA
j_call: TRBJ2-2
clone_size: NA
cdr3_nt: TGTGCCAGCAGTTTTCTCGTGTCGACTGACACCGGGGAGCTGTTTTTT
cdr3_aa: CASSFLVSTDTGELFF

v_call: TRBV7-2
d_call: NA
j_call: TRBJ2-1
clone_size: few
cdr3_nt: TGTGCCAGCAGCTTAGCGGAAAACCTTGTGGTCTCGCCCTCCTACAATGAGCAGTTCTTC
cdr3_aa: CASSLAENLVVSPSYNEQFF

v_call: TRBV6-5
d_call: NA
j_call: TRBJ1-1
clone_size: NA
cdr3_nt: TGTGCCAGCAGGCGGGATCGAACCACTGAAGCTTTCTTT
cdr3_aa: CASRRDRTTEAFF

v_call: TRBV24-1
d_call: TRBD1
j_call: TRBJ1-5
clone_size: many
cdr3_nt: TGTGCCACCAGTGACGCAGGGGGTAACGGTCAGCCCCAGCATTTT
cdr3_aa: CATSDAGGNGQPQHF

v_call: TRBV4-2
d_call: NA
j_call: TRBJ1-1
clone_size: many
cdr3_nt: TGTGCCAGCAGCCAAGGTGGACAGGAAGCTTTCTTT
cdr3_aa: CASSQGGQEAFF

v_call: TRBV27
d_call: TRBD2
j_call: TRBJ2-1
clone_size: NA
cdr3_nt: TGTGCCAGCACGGTAGCGGGAATCGATGAGCAGTTCTTC
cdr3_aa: CASTVAGIDEQFF

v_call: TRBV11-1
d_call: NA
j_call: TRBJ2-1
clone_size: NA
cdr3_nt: TGTGCCAGCAGCTTTGGGACGCGAATGGAGCAGTTCTTC
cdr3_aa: CASSFGTRMEQFF

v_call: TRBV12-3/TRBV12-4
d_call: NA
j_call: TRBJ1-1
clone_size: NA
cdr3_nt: TGTGCCAGCAGTTTGATTGGACGGTCGGGGACTCTCGAAGCTTTCTTT
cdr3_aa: CASSLIGRSGTLEAFF

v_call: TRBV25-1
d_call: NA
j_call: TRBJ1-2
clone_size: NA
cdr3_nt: TGTGCCAGCAGTGGCCGGGACACGGGCCCAGTCCCCTTC
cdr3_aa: CASSGRDTGPVPF

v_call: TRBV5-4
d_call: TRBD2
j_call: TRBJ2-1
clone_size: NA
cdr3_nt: TGTGCCAGCAGCTTGGATCTAGCGGGAGGGCCTAGGGACAATGAGCAGTTCTTC
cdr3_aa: CASSLDLAGGPRDNEQFF

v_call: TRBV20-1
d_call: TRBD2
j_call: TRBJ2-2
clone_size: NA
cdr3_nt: TGCAGTGCTCAGACTAGCGGGAGGGGCACCGGGGAGCTGTTTTTT
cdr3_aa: CSAQTSGRGTGELFF

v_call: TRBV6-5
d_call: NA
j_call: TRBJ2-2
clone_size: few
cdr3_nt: TGTGCCACGGAGGATTTGTCCGGGGAGCTGTTTTTT
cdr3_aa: CATEDLSGELFF

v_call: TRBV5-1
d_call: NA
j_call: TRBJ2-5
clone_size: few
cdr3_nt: TGCGCCAGCAGCTTCACACTCCTCCCTGGGGAGACCCAGTACTTC
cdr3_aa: CASSFTLLPGETQYF

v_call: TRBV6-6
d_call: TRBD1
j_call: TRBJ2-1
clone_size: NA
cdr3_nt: TGTGCCAGCAGCGACAGGGGGTCCTTCAATGAGCAGTTCTTC
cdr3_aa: CASSDRGSFNEQFF

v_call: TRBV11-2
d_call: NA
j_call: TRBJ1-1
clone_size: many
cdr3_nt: TGTGCCAGCAGCTTAGCGATGGACACTGAAGCTTTCTTT
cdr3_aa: CASSLAMDTEAFF

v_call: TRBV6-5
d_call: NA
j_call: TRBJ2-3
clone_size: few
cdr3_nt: TGTGCCAGCAGTTACTCGGGCAGGGTCCCAGATACGCAGTATTTT
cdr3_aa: CASSYSGRVPDTQYF

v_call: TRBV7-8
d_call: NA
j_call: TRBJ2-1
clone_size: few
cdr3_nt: TGTGCCAGCAGCGTAACCCGGACCGGACTATACAATGAGCAGTTCTTC
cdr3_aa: CASSVTRTGLYNEQFF

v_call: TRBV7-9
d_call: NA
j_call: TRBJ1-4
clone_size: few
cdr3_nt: TGTGCCAGCCGAGGGGCTGCAACTAATGAAAAACTGTTTTTT
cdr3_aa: CASRGAATNEKLFF

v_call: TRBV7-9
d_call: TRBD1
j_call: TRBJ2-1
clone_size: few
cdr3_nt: TGTGCCAGCAGTCACCGGACAGGGAATGGAGCCAATGAGCAGTTCTTC
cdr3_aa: CASSHRTGNGANEQFF

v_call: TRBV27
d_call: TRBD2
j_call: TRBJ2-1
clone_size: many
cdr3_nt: TGTGCCAGCGGGGATAGGACTAGCGGGAGTCTCAATGAGCAGTTCTTC
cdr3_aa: CASGDRTSGSLNEQFF

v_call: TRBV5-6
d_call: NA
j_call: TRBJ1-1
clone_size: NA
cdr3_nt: TGTGCCAGCAGCTTGGCCAGACTGCTCGGGAACACTGAAGCTTTCTTT
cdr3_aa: CASSLARLLGNTEAFF

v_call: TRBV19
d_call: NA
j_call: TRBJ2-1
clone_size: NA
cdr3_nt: TGTGCCAGTAGTATAGGGCTACCTCCGAAGGGGCAGTTCTTC
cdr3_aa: CASSIGLPPKGQFF

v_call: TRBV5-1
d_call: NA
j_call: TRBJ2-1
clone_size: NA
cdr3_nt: TGCGCCAGCAGCTTTCCGGGGGCTAAGTACAATGAGCAGTTCTTC
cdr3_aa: CASSFPGAKYNEQFF

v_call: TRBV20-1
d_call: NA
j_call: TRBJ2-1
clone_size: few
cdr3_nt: TGCAGTGCTAGTAGGCACCGCTCCTACAATGAGCAGTTCTTC
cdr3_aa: CSASRHRSYNEQFF

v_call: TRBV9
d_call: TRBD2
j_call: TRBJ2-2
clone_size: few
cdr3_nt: TGTGCCAGCAGCGTCCGCCCCGTGAGTAGCGGGAGCACGAACACCGGGGAGCTGTTTTTT
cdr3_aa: CASSVRPVSSGSTNTGELFF

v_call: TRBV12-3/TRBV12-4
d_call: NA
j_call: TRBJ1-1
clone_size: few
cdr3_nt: TGTGCCAGCAGTTTGATTGAGCCTGAAGCTTTCTTT
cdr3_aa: CASSLIEPEAFF

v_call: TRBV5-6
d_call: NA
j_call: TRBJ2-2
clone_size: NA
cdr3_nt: TGTGCCAGCAGCACAGGTCGAAACACGGGGACCGGGGAGCTGTTTTTT
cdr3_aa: CASSTGRNTGTGELFF

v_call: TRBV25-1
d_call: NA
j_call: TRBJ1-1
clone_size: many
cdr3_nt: TGTGCCAGCAGCCTACCAGGGAAGGCTGAAGCTTTCTTT
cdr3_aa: CASSLPGKAEAFF

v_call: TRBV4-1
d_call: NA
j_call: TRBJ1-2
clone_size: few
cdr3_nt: TGCGCCAGCAGCCAACCCAGGGCCAACCCTTACGGCTACACCTTC
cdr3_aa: CASSQPRANPYGYTF

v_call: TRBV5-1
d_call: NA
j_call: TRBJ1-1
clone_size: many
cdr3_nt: TGCGCCAGCAGTGGGTGGAACACTGAAGCTTTCTTT
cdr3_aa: CASSGWNTEAFF